The following is a TCR beta chain sequence with its context. This clone's antigen is unknown. Base qualities are not recorded, but no much larger clone differs from it by a single base. The record originates from a study of blood T cell repertoires in COVID-19 (TCRdb year 2020). Concerning the study at large: The collaborator samples originated in the United States, Italy and Spain and spanned the acute and convalescent phases of COVID-19. The prospective study material was composed of cDNA or gDNA derived from T cells, B-cell-depleted T cells, or PBMCs. Subjects who had been exposed to COVID-19, were actively infected with it, or had recovered from it provided the deeply sampled blood TCRbeta repertoires that made up the dataset. The repertoires were released in a freely available public database meant as a resource for research on the immune response to SARS-CoV-2. Samples came from the ongoing ImmuneRACE study (first 160 participants) plus 1,254 subjects from 6 global collaborators. A de-identified subject ID, COVID-19 status, age in years and sex were almost always included in the sample metadata. Where HLA class I and class II types were available, the types were taken from metadata supplied by the sample provider, not from assay-based typing.

Reading from cysteine to phenylalanine, the CDR3 counts 12 amino acids. The DNA shown is the 36-base CDR3, in frame from base 1. Based on the germline V gene, the CDR1 and CDR2 sequences are MDHEN and SYDVKM. The trim is 5 bases for V and 2 bases for J, with a gap of 6 bases between the germline ends. TCRbeta CDR3 regions were amplified from genomic DNA by means of the immunoSEQ Assay, a bias-controlled multiplex PCR. Concerning the study's data processing: Nucleated cell counts per sample were estimated from amplification of reference gene primers within the assay. To quantify the absolute abundance of each unique TCRbeta CDR3 rearrangement, sequence reads were collapsed and filtered. Productive Simpson clonality was computed per sample as the square root of Simpson's diversity index over productive rearrangements. Not all clones reach the TCRdb copy of this immuneACCESS table, which keeps in-frame sequences only. Checked studies attribute under half of the gap to unresolved V genes and leave the rest unexplained. D and trimming come from the DNA, and the V and J calls and clone size come from that table. The sample table records approximately 210,000 clones; around four fifths of these occur just once. Together, the top ten hold 15% to 20% of the sample.

What the research found in general, with its limitations: The amount of clinical and demographic metadata varied by source and participant and was provided uncurated.

Whole blood was collected in K2EDTA tubes by collaborating institutions according to the institutions' own protocols. For TCRbeta analysis, collaborators shipped samples as frozen whole blood, isolated PBMCs, or DNA extracted from either of those sample types. In this chain, TRBV28 is recombined with TRBJ1-2, with TRBD1 tentatively as D gene (6 bases match). The material sequenced was peripheral blood. The sequence was obtained from a human donor in a cohort sampled during active COVID-19. The DNA reads TGTGCCAGCAGTAGGGGGAACTATGGCTACACCTTC. Translated, this gives CASSRGNYGYTF.